This TCR beta chain was identified in a study of CD8 T cells in Susac syndrome. Study observations and caveats: A relatively small number of individuals underwent TCR sequencing and HLA analysis.

Those who served as multiple sclerosis controls were treatment-naive patients with stable or active relapsing-remitting disease. The CD8+ and CD4+ T cells were negatively isolated, with the TEMRA cells enriched by FACS. RNA amounts of roughly 0.45 to 1 ug underwent reverse transcription with random hexamers. TCRdb analysed the immunoSEQ multiplex PCR reads with MiXCR anew, one entry per CDR3 protein. The sample contains fewer than 350,000 distinct CDR3 sequences, approximately 90% of which appear only once. Comments on this clonotype: Its antigen is undetermined.

The specimen sequenced was CD4+ T cells from PBMCs. This TCR derives from a human donor with multiple sclerosis.

The DNA for the CDR3 is TGTGCCAGCAGCCAAGAGGTACGGGGTACGCAGTATTTT. The encoded protein is CASSQEVRGTQYF. The chain combines TRBV4-2 with TRBJ2-3; maybe TRBD2 (5 bases). The CDR3 sequence is 13 residues long. Germline-derived CDR1 and CDR2 are LGHNA and YNFKEQ. V was pared by 0 bases and J by 8 bases, with 9 bases between.